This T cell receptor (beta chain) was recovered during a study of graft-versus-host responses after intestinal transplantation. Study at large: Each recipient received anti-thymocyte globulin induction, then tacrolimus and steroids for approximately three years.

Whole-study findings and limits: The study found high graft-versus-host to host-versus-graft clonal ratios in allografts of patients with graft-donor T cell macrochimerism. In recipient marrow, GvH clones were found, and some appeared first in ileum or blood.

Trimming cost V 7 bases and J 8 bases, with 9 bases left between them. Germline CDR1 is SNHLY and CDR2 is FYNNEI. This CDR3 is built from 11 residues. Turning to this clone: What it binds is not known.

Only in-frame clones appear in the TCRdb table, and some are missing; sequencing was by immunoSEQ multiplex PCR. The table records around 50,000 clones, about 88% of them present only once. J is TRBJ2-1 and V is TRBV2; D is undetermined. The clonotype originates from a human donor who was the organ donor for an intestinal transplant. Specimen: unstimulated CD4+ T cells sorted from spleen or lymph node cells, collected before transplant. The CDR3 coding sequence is TGTGCCAGCAAGTCGGTAGATGAGCAGTTCTTC. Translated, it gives CASKSVDEQFF.